What follows are 7 T cell receptor beta chains derived from one specimen sequenced in a study of control samples from healthy donors and cancer patients. Assay: immunoSEQ multiplex PCR; the TCRdb copy retains only in-frame clones and omits some. Of 90,000 or so clones in the sample, around 87% were seen once. Sequenced: blood. The receptors derive from a woman in her forties or fifties in good health.

The chain combines TRBV7-3 with TRBJ2-4; 9 nucleotides align to TRBD1. The trim removed 11 bases at V and 4 bases at J, leaving 12 bases unmatched. CDR1 and CDR2 from the germline V gene are SGHTA and FQGTGA. This CDR3 comprises 15 residues. CDR3 in DNA: TGTGCCGGGGACAGGGAGTGGGTGCTAAAAAACATTCAGTACTTC. This gives the protein CAGDREWVLKNIQYF.

The rearrangement links TRBV5-4 to TRBJ2-5; D is undetermined. Germline values: CDR1 SGHNT, CDR2 YYREEE (reference sequence). V was shortened by 4 bases and J by 6 bases, with 16 bases between the two germline ends. The CDR3 contains 14 residues. The CDR3 loop reads CASSPPDRSQTQYF. DNA of the CDR3: TGTGCCAGCAGCCCCCCGGACCGGTCTCAGACCCAGTACTTC. The variable domain in full, with the rest retrieved from reference TRBV5-4 and TRBJ2-5, is ETGVTQSPTHLIKTRGQQVTLRCSSQSGHNTVSWYQQALGQGPQFIFQYYREEENGRGNFPPRFSGLQFPNYSSELNVNALELDDSALYLCASSPPDRSQTQYFGPGTRLLVL.

This clone was counted between two and nine times. The chain carries TRBV25-1 and TRBJ1-1; 9 bases fit TRBD1. This CDR3 has 15 residues. Trimming cost V 1 base and J 4 bases; bases outside gene matches: 4. Germline assignment: CDR1 MGHDK and CDR2 SYGVNS. The DNA for the CDR3 is TGTGCCAGCAGTGAATTTGGGGACAGGGCCACTGAAGCTTTCTTT. Residues: CASSEFGDRATEAFF.

The chain links TRBV5-4 to TRBJ2-7, with D unresolved. Germline-derived CDR1 and CDR2 are SGHNT and YYREEE (reference sequence). The germline V and J ends were trimmed by 5 bases and 6 bases, with 21 bases remaining between them. CDR3 length: 15 residues. The chain's CDR3 is CASRPSGSPFSEQYF. The CDR3 DNA sequence: TGTGCCAGCAGACCTTCCGGATCCCCCTTTTCCGAGCAGTACTTC.

This chain uses TRBV28 with TRBJ1-4, with 9 bases that match TRBD1. Per germline, CDR1 MDHEN and CDR2 SYDVKM. The CDR3 has 15 amino acids. V shed 6 bases, J shed 8 bases, and the junction held 10 bases outside the gene matches. CDR3 sequence: CASSSTGTGREKLFF. The DNA for the CDR3 is TGTGCCAGCAGCTCCACCGGGACAGGGAGGGAAAAACTGTTTTTT.

The table lists this clone with a few counts. CDR3 nucleotide sequence: TGTGCCAGCAGCTGGGGGGGGCCCGCAAGCACAGATACGCAGTATTTT. It codes for CASSWGGPASTDTQYF. This chain connects TRBV7-9 to TRBJ2-3; a possible D gene is TRBD2 (7 bases). The V end was cut by 4 bases, the J end by 0 bases, with 14 bases between. This CDR3 has 16 amino acids. Germline CDR1 SEHNR, CDR2 FQNEAQ (reference sequence). Supplemented by reference TRBV7-9 and TRBJ2-3, the full variable domain reads DTGVSQNPRHKITKRGQNVTFRCDPISEHNRLYWYRQTLGQGPEFLTYFQNEAQLEKSRLLSDRFSAERPKGSFSTLEIQRTEQGDSAMYLCASSWGGPASTDTQYFGPGTRLTVL.

This chain connects TRBV7-8 to TRBJ2-7, with no clear D. The CDR3 is 14 residues long. V shed 0 bases and J shed 3 bases, with 9 bases lying between them. CDR1 SGHVS and CDR2 FQNEAQ come from the germline V gene. CDR3 nucleotide sequence: TGTGCCAGCAGCTTAGCGATTGGTAGCTACGAGCAGTACTTC. As protein: CASSLAIGSYEQYF.